This record covers a single T cell receptor (beta chain). The antigen is not known. TCRdb re-derived calls from the reads in MiXCR, one entry per CDR3 protein. Of 700,000 to 900,000 distinct CDR3 sequences detected, about 27% appear once; the ten largest clones hold about an eighth. This sample was taken from a study of T cell repertoires in cytomegalovirus infection. Germline V lookup: CDR1 SEHNR, CDR2 FQNEAQ (reference sequence). This CDR3 region has 15 residues. V lost 4 bases to trimming and J lost 0 bases, with 12 bases between them. The sequencing used cultured CD8+ T cells from PBMCs, collected from culture after CMV antigen stimulation. The chain has TRBV7-9 and TRBJ1-1; D is unclear. The sequence was collected from a human donor in good health (CMV status not recorded). Some clones in this sample may be carry-over from other donors' samples. In DNA, the CDR3 is TGTGCCAGCAGCTCAAGGACCGAGATGAACACTGAAGCTTTCTTT. It codes for CASSSRTEMNTEAFF.